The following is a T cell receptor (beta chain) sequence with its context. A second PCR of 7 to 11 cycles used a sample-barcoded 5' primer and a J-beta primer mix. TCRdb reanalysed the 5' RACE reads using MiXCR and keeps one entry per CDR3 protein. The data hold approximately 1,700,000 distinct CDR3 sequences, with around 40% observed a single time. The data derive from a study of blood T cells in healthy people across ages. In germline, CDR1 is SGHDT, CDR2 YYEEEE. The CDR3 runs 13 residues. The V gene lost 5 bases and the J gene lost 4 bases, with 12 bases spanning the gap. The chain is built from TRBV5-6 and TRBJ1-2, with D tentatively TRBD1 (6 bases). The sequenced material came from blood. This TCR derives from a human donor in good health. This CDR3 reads CASSWTASYGYTF. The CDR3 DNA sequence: TGTGCCAGCAGTTGGACAGCCTCCTATGGCTACACCTTC.